This section outlines one T cell receptor (beta chain) sequence together with its context. The antigen is unknown. These data originate in a study of T-cell reconstitution after alpha-beta-depleted transplantation in children. Study observations and caveats: A year post-transplant, T-cell counts and diversity derived mostly from newly produced T cells.

Unique molecular identifiers were incorporated into the prepared TCRbeta library. TCRdb independently ran MiXCR on the PCR reads; one entry per CDR3 protein. Of about a million distinct CDR3 sequences listed, around 30% were seen once; the top ten hold roughly 30%. This receptor was identified in a boy under two years old who had a stem cell transplant for SCID, so the T cells may come from the graft donor. This sample comprised PBMCs, mostly from graft donor cells, obtained 360 days after TCRalphabeta/CD19-depleted stem cell transplant.

Here the CDR3 DNA reads TGCAGCGCCACGGCCAAGGGACTAGCGGGGCCTAATGAGCAGTTCTTC. It codes for CSATAKGLAGPNEQFF. This rearrangement joins TRBV29-1 to TRBJ2-1, with 13 bases lining up with TRBD2. The V gene's germline CDR1 is SQVTM and CDR2 ANQGSEA. The CDR3 length is 16 residues. The junction had 13 bases not matched to a gene; V was cut back by 7 bases and J by 7 bases.